This T cell receptor (beta chain) is from a study of CD8+CD57+ T cells in acquired aplastic anemia. Study as a whole: Mean DNA quantity obtained from sorted CD4+ and CD8+ cells was about 3 ug.

Patients included in sequencing had previously demonstrated CD8+CD57+ cell expansion by flow cytometry. Every patient was diagnosed with severe acquired aplastic anemia. Ten or more counts support this clonotype. Its target is unknown. Trimming shortened V by 0 bases and J by 10 bases, and 13 bases separated the two germline ends. This CDR3 is built from 13 residues. Germline-derived CDR1 and CDR2 are SGDLS and YYNGEE. TCR beta VDJ and CDR3 profiling used genomic DNA as template. TCRdb reprocessed the reads with MiXCR, giving one entry per CDR3 protein. The sample records hundreds of thousands of distinct CDR3 sequences, roughly 34% being singletons. Points from the study as a whole: Some 30 shared CD8+ CDR3s appeared highly expressed within patients' immunodominant clones. Controls did not differ significantly from patients in CD8+ Simpson's diversity.

The clonotype comes from a human donor with aplastic anemia. The sample consisted of sorted CD4+, CD8+, or CD8+CD57+ T cells (not recorded which) from PBMCs. The chain links TRBV9 to TRBJ1-1; weak D call: TRBD1 (5 bases). CDR3 coding DNA: TGTGCCAGCAGCGTAGCCCAGGACACCGGAGCTTTCTTT. Its protein product is CASSVAQDTGAFF.